These 9 T cell receptor beta chains originate from one sample sequenced in a study of T cell repertoires in cytomegalovirus infection (dated by TCRdb to the late 2010s). Sequenced using an Illumina HiSeq 1500. The public sequencing data were trimmed at Q25 with fastp and processed into clonotypes with MiXCR by TCRdb, which kept only in-frame beta chains. All rows with the same CDR3 protein become a single entry with the most common DNA and genes. The sample has approximately 400,000 distinct CDR3 sequences on record, approximately 32% of them singletons. The top ten clonotypes cover around 15% of the sample. The sequencing input was PBMCs. The source of these receptors is a human donor in good health (CMV status not recorded). Some clones in this sample may be carry-over from other donors' samples.

This chain connects TRBV7-2 to TRBJ2-1, with 7 positions matching TRBD2. The trim removed 4 bases at V and 5 bases at J, leaving 11 bases unmatched. The CDR3 consists of 16 residues. Germline V gene lookup returns CDR1 SGHTA and CDR2 FQGNSA. CDR3 DNA sequence: TGTGCCAGCAGCTCCCGGGGAGCGGGGTTGGACAATGAGCAGTTCTTC. Residues: CASSSRGAGLDNEQFF.

The table lists this clonotype with a few counts. This chain joins TRBV6-5 and TRBJ2-1; 9 nucleotides align to TRBD1. The CDR3 sequence is 13 residues long. J lost 6 bases, V lost 5 bases, and 2 bases had no gene match. Germline V gene data show CDR1 as MNHEY and CDR2 as SVGAGI. CDR3 loop: CASSQTGGNEQFF. For the CDR3, the DNA is TGTGCCAGCAGTCAGACAGGGGGCAATGAGCAGTTCTTC.

This clonotype was seen repeatedly, ten times or more. The J gene is TRBJ1-2, the V gene TRBV7-2; D is ambiguous. V lost 3 bases and J lost 6, with 14 bases in between. The CDR3 spans 14 residues. The germline CDR1 and CDR2 sequences are SGHTA and FQGNSA. CDR3 in amino acids: CASSFTLFGNGYTF. CDR3 in DNA: TGTGCCAGCAGCTTCACCCTATTCGGTAATGGCTACACCTTC.

The CDR3 here is CASNPLEETQYF. Here the CDR3 DNA reads TGTGCCAGCAACCCCCTGGAGGAGACCCAGTACTTC. The chain employs TRBV7-9 and TRBJ2-5; D gene uncertain. The germline V gene encodes CDR1 SEHNR and CDR2 FQNEAQ (reference sequence). This CDR3 is built from 12 residues. Trimming left V 7 bases short and J 5 bases short, with 11 bases between.

This clonotype occurred many times. This chain links TRBV19 with TRBJ2-2; D unclear. This CDR3 comprises 15 residues. The germline CDR1 and CDR2 sequences are LNHDA and SQIVND (reference sequence). Between the trimmed V and J ends, which lost 4 bases and 1 base, there was a span of 10 bases. For the CDR3, the DNA is TGTGCCAGTAGTACCTCGTTGGTGAACACCGGGGAGCTGTTTTTT. Amino acid sequence: CASSTSLVNTGELFF.

This clonotype occurred a few times. This chain joins TRBV7-2 and TRBJ1-2, with D possibly being TRBD1 (6 bases). The germline V gene encodes CDR1 SGHTA and CDR2 FQGNSA. V lost 5 bases and J 3 bases, leaving 22 bases between the germline ends. This CDR3 is built from 17 residues. The CDR3 nucleotides read TGTGCCAGCAGCGTAATCAGGGGAAGTGTATCCCACTATGGCTACACCTTC. Protein: CASSVIRGSVSHYGYTF.

Only a few counts were recorded for this clonotype. The rearrangement links TRBV6-2 or TRBV6-3 to TRBJ1-2; D not certain. The V end lost 0 bases, the J end lost 8 bases, and 13 bases lay between the germline ends. Germline values: CDR1 MNHEY, CDR2 SVGEGT. CDR3 length: 14 amino acids. The CDR3 coding sequence is TGTGCCAGCAGTTACTCTACCGTAGGACGGGGCTACACCTTC. Its protein product is CASSYSTVGRGYTF.

This chain connects TRBV6-2 or TRBV6-3 to TRBJ1-5, with TRBD1 matching over 7 bases. This CDR3 is built from 13 residues. CDR1 MNHEY and CDR2 SVGEGT come from the germline V gene. V lost 5 bases, J lost 7 bases, and 5 bases stayed unmatched. The CDR3 nucleotides read TGTGCCAGCAGTGACAGGGAACGACAGCCCCAGCATTTT. Its translation is CASSDRERQPQHF.

This clonotype was found once. The chain employs TRBV6-2 or TRBV6-3 and TRBJ2-5; D perhaps matches TRBD1 (5 bases). Deletions cut 0 bases from V and 1 base from J, with 15 bases between. This CDR3 has 17 residues. CDR1 is MNHEY and CDR2 is SVGEGT in the germline V gene. CDR3 sequence: CASSYSQGSKPQETQYF. The DNA for the CDR3 is TGTGCCAGCAGTTACTCCCAGGGCTCTAAACCCCAAGAGACCCAGTACTTC.